This TCR beta chain originates from a study of T cell clones after liver transplantation (dated by TCRdb to between 2018 and 2020). Background for the entire study: The samples were obtained from ITN030ST, a randomized trial that attempted immunosuppression withdrawal within 2 years after liver transplantation. Donor-reactive T cell clones were identified by TCRbeta sequencing after a pre-transplant mixed lymphocyte reaction and then tracked in post-transplant blood. As an antigen-independent comparator for donor-reactive sequences, third party-reactive TCRbeta sequences were also identified from pre-transplant MLRs. Of the eight recipients, three were HCV-positive, while the remaining recipients had been transplanted for non-autoimmune, non-viral indications. Subjects received no induction therapy and standard immunosuppression until randomization at 12-24 months post-transplant. Tolerance was defined as complete immunosuppression withdrawal for at least one year with no rise in liver enzymes beyond twice the upper limit of normal. Blood samples were collected pre-transplant, pre-randomization before withdrawal, and post-randomization after either full withdrawal or failed withdrawal. Of the 8 liver transplant recipients making up the studied cohort, 3 were classified as tolerant and 5 as non-tolerant. Results the study describes overall, beyond this receptor: Conclusions were preliminary, limited by small, heterogeneous patient numbers and non-standardized post-transplant time points. Donor-reactive sequences declined more than third party-reactive ones, suggesting partial antigen-specific deletion unrelated to withdrawal success. Since no allograft tissue specimens were available, donor-reactive T cells may have migrated into the graft instead of being deleted. When repertoire turnover was accounted for, significantly reduced detection of donor-reactive sequences was found in 7 of 8 subjects for CD4 and in 8 of 8 subjects for CD8. In a couple of subjects, low numbers of available donor cells limited the measurable donor-reactive repertoire. A significant post-transplant decrease in circulating donor-reactive CD4 TCRbeta sequences was observed in most of the 8 subjects, irrespective of tolerance or HCV status.

High-throughput TCRbeta CDR3 sequencing of frozen genomic DNA was performed by immunoSEQ, including PCR amplification, mapping, bias correction and internal controls. The authors' analysis ran thus. Only productive rearrangements were retained, with each unique TCRbeta sequence defined by its CDR3 nucleotide sequence together with its V and J gene. For classification of a sequence as donor-reactive, at least 5-fold expansion in CFSE-low cells relative to unstimulated pre-transplant cells and a frequency of at least 0.01% were required. To ensure at least 90% detection power, minimum frequency thresholds were set for each subject based on that subject's lowest-template unstimulated sample. Jensen-Shannon divergence between the top 1000 TCRbeta sequences after and before transplant was used to measure repertoire turnover. Two-sided Fisher's exact tests were used to test for changes in the detection of donor-reactive sequences. TCRdb mirrors the immuneACCESS table, restricted to in-frame sequences. Some clones are absent from its copies; in checked studies, under half trace to an unresolved V gene, and the reason for the others is unknown. V and J calls and clone size are as listed in that table; D and trimming were resolved from the DNA. The sample records nearly 55,000 clones, approximately 84% of which are singletons. The leading ten clones occupy 7.5% to 10% of the sample.

Read against the paper, the sample's time point label means: pre-transplant. Thawed unstimulated PBMCs were stained for CD3, CD4 and CD8 and FACS-sorted into CD3+CD4+ and CD3+CD8+ populations. All 8 studied subjects were randomized to withdrawal of immunosuppression. Genomic DNA was isolated with the Qiagen DNeasy Blood and Tissue Kit. Compared with germline, V lacks 0 bases and J lacks 5 bases; bases without a gene match: 10. CDR1 and CDR2, per the germline V gene, are SGHDN and FVKESK. Taken from cysteine to phenylalanine, the CDR3 has 17 residues. Only the CDR3 region is kept as DNA, spanning 51 bases read in frame from base 1. This clone was detected once. Its recognized antigen is unknown. There are no base qualities to consult, and no much larger clone falls within one base.

This receptor chain uses TRBV14 and TRBJ2-1, with TRBD2 identical over 7 junction bases. Sequencing used CD4+ T cells from blood, obtained before liver transplant. The source is a human donor who received a liver transplant. At the DNA level, the sequence is TGTGCCAGCAGCCAAGACCTACGGGGCGGGAGAGACAATGAGCAGTTCTTC. Protein translation: CASSQDLRGGRDNEQFF.